A selection of T cell receptor beta chains follows, all from one sample in a study of T cell responses to AZD1222 COVID-19 vaccine. Clones were sequenced by immunoSEQ multiplex PCR, and TCRdb holds only the in-frame ones, with some missing. The sample records under 130,000 clones, about 90% being singletons. The sample in question was peripheral blood, obtained 28 days after the second AZD1222 dose. The source is an adult who received the AZD1222 COVID-19 vaccine. CDR3s include the opening cysteine and the closing phenylalanine or tryptophan. D genes are given only for firm matches. Size is stated for part of the rows, as once, few or many counts, or as a class when the clone is expanded.

size,J,V,D,CDR3,DNA
once,TRBJ1-5,TRBV28,-,CASSSPREGRRPQHF,TGTGCCAGCAGTTCCCCCCGGGAGGGGCGAAGGCCCCAGCATTTT
-,TRBJ1-5,TRBV6-4,-,CASQTSNQPQHF,TGTGCCAGTCAGACTAGCAATCAGCCCCAGCATTTT
-,TRBJ1-5,TRBV15,-,CAIGTGSAKTQHF,TGTGCCATAGGAACAGGGTCCGCCAAGACCCAGCATTTT
-,TRBJ1-2,TRBV28,-,CASSLLGISNYGYTF,TGTGCCAGCAGTTTATTAGGGATTTCTAACTATGGCTACACCTTC
-,TRBJ1-4,TRBV7-3,TRBD1,CASSSPKLQGAANEKLFF,TGTGCCAGCAGCTCGCCGAAGCTACAGGGGGCTGCTAATGAAAAACTGTTTTTT
-,TRBJ2-5,TRBV7-2,TRBD1,CASSLVPGQGKETQYF,TGTGCCAGCAGCTTAGTGCCGGGACAGGGGAAAGAGACCCAGTACTTC
-,TRBJ2-5,TRBV18,-,CASSPPEGRETQYF,TGTGCCAGCTCACCTCCCGAGGGTAGGGAGACCCAGTACTTC
-,TRBJ2-3,TRBV6-1,TRBD1,CASSEGPGTGPTDTQYF,TGTGCCAGCAGTGAAGGACCCGGGACAGGCCCCACAGATACGCAGTATTTT
-,TRBJ1-5,TRBV7-8,-,CASSLVQGRWPQHF,TGTGCCAGCAGCTTAGTGCAGGGGAGGTGGCCCCAGCATTTT
-,TRBJ1-1,TRBV28,-,CASSLAIRGTEAFF,TGTGCCAGCAGTTTAGCGATCAGGGGCACTGAAGCTTTCTTT
once,TRBJ2-1,TRBV5-4,TRBD2,CASSSMRTSFTYNEQFF,TGTGCCAGCAGCTCGATGAGGACTAGCTTCACCTACAATGAGCAGTTCTTC
-,TRBJ1-1,TRBV19,-,CASYLTGKRRNTEAFF,TGTGCCAGTTACTTAACAGGGAAAAGAAGGAACACTGAAGCTTTCTTT
-,TRBJ2-3,TRBV30,TRBD2,CAWSQIAGVTDTQYF,TGTGCCTGGAGTCAGATAGCGGGGGTCACAGATACGCAGTATTTT
-,TRBJ2-6,TRBV11-2,-,CASSPLGGTGANVLTF,TGTGCCAGCAGCCCCTTGGGGGGTACCGGGGCCAACGTCCTGACTTTC
-,TRBJ1-1,TRBV5-1,-,CASSLVGGSAYTEAFF,TGCGCCAGCAGCTTGGTTGGGGGATCGGCTTACACTGAAGCTTTCTTT
-,TRBJ1-1,TRBV10-3,TRBD1,CAIRFQGQANTEAFF,TGTGCCATCAGGTTCCAGGGACAGGCGAACACTGAAGCTTTCTTT
-,TRBJ2-7,TRBV30,-,CAWSVRQIISYEQYF,TGTGCCTGGAGTGTGCGACAGATTATTTCCTACGAGCAGTACTTC
once,TRBJ2-5,TRBV27,TRBD2,CASSLVGSGRARETQYF,TGTGCCAGCAGTTTAGTCGGTAGCGGGAGGGCCCGAGAGACCCAGTACTTC
once,TRBJ2-4,TRBV11-2,-,CASSQRGGGIILQYF,TGTGCCAGCAGCCAGAGAGGGGGAGGAATCATCCTTCAGTACTTC
-,TRBJ1-2,TRBV7-9,-,CASILSGGPNYGYTF,TGTGCCAGCATTCTATCAGGTGGGCCGAACTATGGCTACACCTTC
once,TRBJ2-4,TRBV5-4,TRBD2,CASSFFGSGVKNIQYF,TGTGCCAGCAGCTTTTTCGGGAGCGGGGTCAAAAACATTCAGTACTTC
-,TRBJ2-4,TRBV28,TRBD1,CASSDRGRGSIQYF,TGTGCCAGCAGTGACAGGGGGCGAGGTTCCATTCAGTACTTC
once,TRBJ1-6,TRBV27,TRBD1,CASQTSQGTSYNSPLHF,TGTGCCAGCCAAACATCACAGGGGACGTCCTATAATTCACCCCTCCACTTT
-,TRBJ1-2,TRBV7-2,TRBD1,CASRQTGQGWDYTF,TGTGCCAGCAGGCAAACGGGACAGGGGTGGGACTACACCTTC
-,TRBJ1-2,TRBV28,-,CASLEGRRYTF,TGTGCCAGCCTTGAAGGGAGAAGGTACACCTTC
-,TRBJ1-2,TRBV9,-,CASSATTSPSYGYTF,TGTGCCAGCAGCGCGACCACTTCTCCGTCATATGGCTACACCTTC
-,TRBJ2-2,TRBV6-5,-,CASSRGNTGELFF,TGTGCCAGCAGTCGCGGAAACACCGGGGAGCTGTTTTTT
-,TRBJ2-1,TRBV5-1,-,CASSDWERAYNEQFF,TGCGCCAGCAGCGATTGGGAAAGAGCATACAATGAGCAGTTCTTC
-,TRBJ1-2,TRBV27,TRBD1,CASRPGQGINYGYTF,TGTGCCAGTAGGCCGGGACAGGGGATTAACTATGGCTACACCTTC
-,TRBJ1-4,TRBV5-4,-,CASSLAGGMSEEKLFF,TGTGCCAGCAGCTTGGCCGGCGGGATGAGTGAAGAAAAACTGTTTTTT
-,TRBJ1-3,TRBV5-6,TRBD1,CASSQRRTGGDFGNTIYF,TGTGCCAGCAGCCAACGCCGGACAGGGGGCGACTTTGGAAACACCATATATTTT
-,TRBJ2-7,TRBV30,-,CAWSGEYEQYF,TGTGCCTGGAGTGGAGAATACGAGCAGTACTTC
few,TRBJ1-2,TRBV3-1/TRBV3-2,TRBD1,CASRGQGMDGYTF,TGTGCCAGCAGAGGACAGGGAATGGATGGCTACACCTTC
-,TRBJ2-7,TRBV27,-,CASQSLQGHEQYF,TGTGCCAGTCAGTCCCTTCAGGGTCACGAGCAGTACTTC
-,TRBJ2-1,TRBV11-3,TRBD2,CASSLGSGSYNEQFF,TGTGCCAGCAGCTTAGGTAGCGGGAGTTACAATGAGCAGTTCTTC